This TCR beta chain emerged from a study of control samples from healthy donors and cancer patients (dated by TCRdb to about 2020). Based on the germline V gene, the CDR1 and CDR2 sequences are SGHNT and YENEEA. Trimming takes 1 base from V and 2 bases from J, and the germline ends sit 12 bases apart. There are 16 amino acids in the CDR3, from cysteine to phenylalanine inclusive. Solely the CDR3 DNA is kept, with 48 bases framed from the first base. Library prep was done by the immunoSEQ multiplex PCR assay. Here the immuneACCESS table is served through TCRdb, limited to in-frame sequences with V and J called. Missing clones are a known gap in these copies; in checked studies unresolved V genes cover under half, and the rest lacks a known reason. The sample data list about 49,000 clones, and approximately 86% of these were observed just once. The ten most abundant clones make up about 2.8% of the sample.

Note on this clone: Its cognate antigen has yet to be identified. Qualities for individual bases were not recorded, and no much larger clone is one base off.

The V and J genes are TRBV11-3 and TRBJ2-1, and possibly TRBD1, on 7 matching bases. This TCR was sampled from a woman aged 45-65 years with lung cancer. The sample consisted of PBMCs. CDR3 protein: CASSLGGDRTYNEQFF. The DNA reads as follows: TGTGCCAGCAGCTTAGGGGGGGACAGAACCTACAATGAGCAGTTCTTC.